These 13 T cell receptor beta chains originate from one sample sequenced in a study of identical twins. One entry per CDR3 protein, called by TCRdb with MiXCR from the 5' RACE reads. This table has about 500,000 distinct CDR3 sequences, approximately 14% appearing once. These data were also reused for a study on yellow fever vaccine responses in identical twins.

The sequenced sample consisted of CD4+ T cells sorted from blood. All receptors derive from a young woman in good health.

This clonotype occurred many times. The rearrangement joins TRBV3-1 to TRBJ2-3; D is ambiguous. The CDR3 totals 15 residues. The germline V gene encodes CDR1 LGHDT and CDR2 YNNKEL (reference sequence). Deletions cut 0 bases from V and 1 base from J, with 8 bases between. The CDR3 region is CASSQEGLGTDTQYF. For the CDR3, the DNA is TGTGCCAGCAGCCAAGAGGGCTTAGGCACAGATACGCAGTATTTT.

The CDR3 loop reads CASTKSRGPFYNEQFF. The CDR3, as DNA: TGTGCCAGCACAAAATCCAGGGGACCCTTCTACAATGAGCAGTTCTTC. This sequence joins TRBV28 and TRBJ2-1; a possible D gene is TRBD1 (6 bases). Trimming took off 7 bases at V and 3 bases at J, with 19 bases between the two ends. This CDR3 has 16 amino acids. CDR1 and CDR2 (germline): MDHEN, SYDVKM.

The chain recombines TRBV18 with TRBJ2-2; 8 bases agree with TRBD2. The CDR3 loop spans 16 amino acids. Germline loops: CDR1 KGHSH, CDR2 LQKENI. Germline trimming cut 2 bases from V and 3 bases from J; bases unmatched to any gene: 5. The chain's CDR3 is CASSPATREDTGELFF. The DNA for the CDR3 is TGTGCCAGCTCACCAGCAACGCGGGAGGACACCGGGGAGCTGTTTTTT.

The chain joins TRBV20-1 to TRBJ2-7; D perhaps matches TRBD1 (5 bases). The CDR3 has 15 residues. The V end lost 2 bases, the J end lost 0 bases, and 14 bases lay between the germline ends. Germline V gene lookup returns CDR1 DFQATT and CDR2 SNEGSKA (reference sequence). CDR3 protein: CSARFPRVSSYEQYF. The DNA of the CDR3 is TGCAGTGCTAGATTCCCCAGGGTAAGCTCCTACGAGCAGTACTTC.

The chain has TRBV28 and TRBJ2-4; the D gene is possibly TRBD1 (6 bases). The V gene's germline CDR1 is MDHEN and CDR2 SYDVKM. The CDR3 spans 16 residues. Trimming shortened V by 4 bases and J by 0 bases, and 13 bases separated the two germline ends. The CDR3 DNA reads as TGTGCCAGCAGTTACGACAGGAGATTAGCCAAAAACATTCAGTACTTC. Its protein is CASSYDRRLAKNIQYF.

In this sample, this clonotype turned up a few times. V and J are TRBV6-1 and TRBJ1-2, with 8 positions matching TRBD1. CDR3 length: 16 amino acids. Germline CDR1 and CDR2: MNHNS and SASEGT. The V gene end was trimmed by 7 bases and the J gene end by 3 bases; junction bases not matched to a gene: 13. CDR3 DNA: TGTGCCAGCACCCTATTCCGGGCGACAGGGGACTATGGCTACACCTTC. Protein product: CASTLFRATGDYGYTF.

The chain couples TRBV20-1 to TRBJ2-3; 7 bases map to TRBD1. The CDR3 has 15 amino acids. The germline gives CDR1 DFQATT, CDR2 SNEGSKA (reference sequence). Losses at the gene ends were 2 bases for V and 2 bases for J; bases not matched to a gene: 7. The CDR3 region has the DNA TGCAGTGCTAGACCCGAGACAGGGTTCACAGATACGCAGTATTTT. Translated, it gives CSARPETGFTDTQYF.

Of note for this clonotype: A junction boundary mismatches the germline segment, possibly from a read error. The chain recombines TRBV7-7 with TRBJ2-2, with 9 bases matching TRBD1. This CDR3 contains 16 residues. Germline-derived CDR1 and CDR2 are SSHAT and FNYEAQ (reference sequence). CDR3 region: CASSDPTGGRAGELFF. Written as DNA, the CDR3 is TGTGCTAGCAGCGACCCTACAGGGGGCCGGGCGGGGGAGCTGTTTTTT. Looking up the rest from reference TRBV7-7 and TRBJ2-2 gives the full variable domain: GAGVSQSPRYKVTKRGQDVTLRCDPISSHATLYWYQQALGQGPEFLTYFNYEAQPDKSGLPSDRFSAERPEGSISTLTIQRTEQRDSAMYRCASSDPTGGRAGELFFGEGSRLTVL.

This sequence joins TRBV2 and TRBJ1-5, with D perhaps TRBD1 (6 bases). The germline gives CDR1 SNHLY, CDR2 FYNNEI. The length of the CDR3 is 14 residues. Trimming left V 6 bases short and J 7 bases short, with 16 bases between. CDR3 loop: CASSPTGTEQPQHF. CDR3 DNA: TGTGCCAGCAGCCCTACAGGGACTGAACAGCCCCAGCATTTT.

In this sample, this clonotype turned up a few times. The V and J genes are TRBV6-4 and TRBJ1-1; 7 positions match TRBD1. Germline values: CDR1 MRHNA, CDR2 SNTAGT. V shed 6 bases, J shed 0 bases, and the junction held 7 bases outside the gene matches. The CDR3 spans 15 residues. The CDR3 protein is CASSPTGLMNTEAFF. CDR3 in DNA: TGTGCCAGCAGCCCGACAGGGTTAATGAACACTGAAGCTTTCTTT.

This clonotype appeared a few times. This chain uses TRBV4-3 with TRBJ2-5; possibly TRBD1 for D (5 bases). The CDR3 consists of 15 residues. Deletions cut 3 bases from V and 4 bases from J, with 15 bases between. CDR1 is LGHNA and CDR2 is YSLEER in the germline V gene. The CDR3 sequence: CASSQTVRQGETQYF. CDR3 in DNA: TGCGCCAGCAGCCAGACTGTCCGGCAGGGAGAGACCCAGTACTTC.

The sample holds a few counts of this clonotype. The chain has TRBV5-6 and TRBJ1-1; D is uncertain. Germline values: CDR1 SGHDT, CDR2 YYEEEE. This CDR3 is built from 13 residues. Trimming took off 0 bases at V and 7 bases at J, with 10 bases between the two ends. CDR3 sequence reads: CASSLEWSGEAFF. The CDR3 coding sequence is TGTGCCAGCAGCTTGGAGTGGTCAGGTGAAGCTTTCTTT.

This clonotype came up many times. The chain combines TRBV6-5 with TRBJ2-1; 8 nucleotides line up with TRBD1. This CDR3 comprises 14 residues. The germline CDR1 and CDR2 sequences are MNHEY and SVGAGI. Trimming removed 2 bases from V and 5 bases from J; junction bases left unmatched: 2. This CDR3 reads CASSYRTGNNEQFF. CDR3 DNA sequence: TGTGCCAGCAGTTACAGGACAGGGAACAATGAGCAGTTCTTC.